This entry lists 4 T cell receptor beta chains sequenced from one sample in a study of immune evolution from preneoplasia to lung adenocarcinoma. Clones were read by immunoSEQ multiplex PCR, and TCRdb kept only the in-frame ones, dropping some. The sample has 5,000 to 6,000 clones, almost 80% seen once. Sequences were obtained from FFPE normal lung tissue adjacent to the tumor. Receptors were obtained from a person between 55 and 69 years old with lung adenocarcinoma.

The chain carries TRBV10-3 and TRBJ2-5, with a tentative D call TRBD2 (6 bases). CDR1 and CDR2 from the germline V gene are ENHRY and SYGVKD. The V end was cut by 6 bases, the J end by 5 bases, with 16 bases between. The CDR3 has 14 residues. CDR3 sequence (DNA): TGTGCCATCAGGCCGGGCGGGGCCGGGGAGACCCAGTACTTC. This encodes CAIRPGGAGETQYF.

This clone was observed a few times. CDR3 region: CASSLDTRVTLNTGELFF. The CDR3 bases are TGTGCCAGCAGCTTGGACACGAGGGTTACTCTTAACACCGGGGAGCTGTTTTTT. This chain uses TRBV5-5 with TRBJ2-2, with D possibly TRBD2 on 5 matching bases. The CDR3 contains 18 residues. V shed 0 bases and J shed 2 bases, with 17 bases lying between them. CDR1 is SGHKS, CDR2 YYEKEE, per germline (reference sequence).

The chain couples TRBV28 to TRBJ1-3; 8 bases agree with TRBD1. V dropped 5 bases and J dropped 0; count of bases not matched to a gene: 3. Germline V gene data show CDR1 as MDHEN and CDR2 as SYDVKM. CDR3 length: 15 amino acids. CDR3 sequence: CASSPGTGSGNTIYF. For the CDR3, the DNA is TGTGCCAGCAGTCCCGGGACAGGCTCTGGAAACACCATATATTTT. Full variable domain (remainder filled in from reference TRBV28 and TRBJ1-3): DVKVTQSSRYLVKRTGEKVFLECVQDMDHENMFWYRQDPGLGLRLIYFSYDVKMKEKGDIPEGYSVSREKKERFSLILESASTNQTSMYLCASSPGTGSGNTIYFGEGSWLTVV.

This rearrangement joins TRBV7-9 to TRBJ2-3; 8 bases agree with TRBD2. The CDR3 covers 18 residues. CDR1 SEHNR and CDR2 FQNEAQ come from the germline V gene (reference sequence). V lost 5 bases, J lost 1 base, and 14 bases stayed unmatched. The CDR3 DNA reads TGTGCCAGCAGCCAAGTTGGGCTAGCGGGTAACCGCACAGATACGCAGTATTTT. Protein: CASSQVGLAGNRTDTQYF.